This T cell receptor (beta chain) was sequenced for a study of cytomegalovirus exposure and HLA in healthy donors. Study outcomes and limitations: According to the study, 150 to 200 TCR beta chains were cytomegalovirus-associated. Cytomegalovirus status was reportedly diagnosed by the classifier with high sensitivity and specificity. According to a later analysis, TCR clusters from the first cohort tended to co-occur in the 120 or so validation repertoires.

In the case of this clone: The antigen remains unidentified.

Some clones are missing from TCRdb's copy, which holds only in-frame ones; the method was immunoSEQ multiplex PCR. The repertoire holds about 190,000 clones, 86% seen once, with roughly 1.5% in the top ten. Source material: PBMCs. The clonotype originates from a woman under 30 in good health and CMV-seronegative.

The CDR3 here is CASSVTGGGSTDTQYF. CDR3 in DNA: TGTGCCAGCAGTGTCACGGGTGGGGGCAGCACAGATACGCAGTATTTT. The J gene is TRBJ2-3, the V gene TRBV6-4; D may be TRBD1 (6 bases). V gave up 4 bases and J gave up 0 bases, with 14 bases separating them. CDR3 length: 16 amino acids. Germline CDR1 is MRHNA and CDR2 is SNTAGT.